This entry lists 17 T cell receptor beta chains sequenced from one sample in a study of T-cell reconstitution after alpha-beta-depleted transplantation in children. Unique molecular identifiers were incorporated when the TCRbeta library was constructed. TCRdb reprocessed the PCR reads with MiXCR, giving one entry per CDR3 protein. The table includes about 340,000 distinct CDR3 sequences, 10% detected once. The specimen comprised PBMCs from the stem cell graft donor, sampled from the stem cell graft. These TCRs come from a human donor who donated a stem cell graft to a child with acute lymphoblastic leukemia.

This clonotype was detected ten times or more. The CDR3: CASSPRDSSYEQYF. The CDR3 nucleotides read TGTGCCAGCAGCCCCCGGGACAGCTCCTACGAGCAGTACTTC. This chain links TRBV18 with TRBJ2-7; TRBD1 agrees at 7 bases. Germline V CDR1 and CDR2: KGHSH, LQKENI. This CDR3 spans 14 amino acids. V trimming: 8 bases; J trimming: 0 bases; junction bases outside the gene matches: 7.

This clonotype has a count of ten or more. The chain employs TRBV7-2 and TRBJ2-3; D possibly corresponds to TRBD2 (6 bases). Germline lookup yields CDR1 SGHTA and CDR2 FQGNSA. V shed 8 bases and J shed 6 bases, with 18 bases lying between them. The CDR3 has 14 residues. The CDR3 reads CASRASGLRDTQYF. As DNA, the CDR3 is TGTGCCAGCCGGGCCAGCGGGCTCCGCGATACGCAGTATTTT. Full variable domain (outside the CDR3, taken from reference TRBV7-2 and TRBJ2-3): GAGVSQSPSNKVTEKGKDVELRCDPISGHTALYWYRQSLGQGLEFLIYFQGNSAPDKSGLPSDRFSAERTGGSVSTLTIQRTQQEDSAVYLCASRASGLRDTQYFGPGTRLTVL.

This clonotype was seen only a few times. The chain couples TRBV10-3 to TRBJ2-2, with TRBD2 matching over 9 bases. The germline gives CDR1 ENHRY, CDR2 SYGVKD. The CDR3 has 18 amino acids. V shed 2 bases and J 4 bases; nucleotides not matched to a gene: 11. The CDR3 here is CAISERVAGDVSTGELFF. CDR3 DNA: TGTGCCATCAGTGAGAGGGTAGCGGGAGATGTTAGCACCGGGGAGCTGTTTTTT.

This chain joins TRBV5-1 and TRBJ1-2; 10 bases align to TRBD1. The germline V gene has CDR1 SGHRS and CDR2 YFSETQ. Trimming took 6 bases from V and 7 from J; bases not matched to a gene: 9. This CDR3 is built from 14 residues. Here the CDR3 reads CASNRDRGSGGYTF. CDR3 nucleotides: TGCGCCAGCAACAGGGACAGGGGATCAGGTGGCTACACCTTC.

The rearrangement joins TRBV10-2 to TRBJ2-3; D possibly corresponds to TRBD2 (5 bases). Trimming cost V 2 bases and J 1 base, with 16 bases left between them. The length of the CDR3 is 17 residues. CDR1 is WSHSY and CDR2 is SAAADI in the germline V gene. CDR3 in DNA: TGCGCCAGCAGTGAGAATCCAGCGATGGGAGGCACAGATACGCAGTATTTT. Translated: CASSENPAMGGTDTQYF.

The gene calls are TRBV6-2 or TRBV6-3 and TRBJ1-5; D not resolved. V was pared by 2 bases and J by 4 bases, with 15 bases between. The CDR3 is 16 residues long. Germline V lookup: CDR1 MNHEY, CDR2 SVGEGT. CDR3 residues: CASSYRSSDLNQPQHF. DNA for the CDR3: TGTGCCAGCAGTTACCGATCCTCCGATTTGAATCAGCCCCAGCATTTT.

The CDR3 nucleotides are TGCAGTGCAACTCCAACCTACAATGAGCAGTTCTTC. It specifies CSATPTYNEQFF. V usage is TRBV20-1 and J usage is TRBJ2-1; no reliable D call. The CDR3 has 12 amino acids. Trimming cost V 6 bases and J 2 bases, with 8 bases left between them. Germline V gene data show CDR1 as DFQATT and CDR2 as SNEGSKA (reference sequence).

The chain is built from TRBV4-2 and TRBJ2-5; the D gene is possibly TRBD2 (5 bases). This CDR3 spans 14 amino acids. Germline assignment: CDR1 LGHNA and CDR2 YNFKEQ. The V end was cut by 1 base, the J end by 4 bases, with 10 bases between. Here the CDR3 DNA reads TGTGCCAGCAGCCAAGGTTCGGGAATAGAGACCCAGTACTTC. Protein: CASSQGSGIETQYF.

CDR3 amino acids: CASSLTPGTFYEQYF. CDR3 nucleotides: TGCGCCAGCAGCTTGACACCCGGGACATTCTACGAGCAGTACTTC. This sequence joins TRBV5-1 and TRBJ2-7, with D maybe TRBD1 (6 bases). CDR3 size: 15 residues. Germline CDR1 reads SGHRS; CDR2 reads YFSETQ. Trimming left V 1 base short and J 3 bases short, with 14 bases between.

This clonotype occurred a few times. V usage is TRBV3-1 and J usage is TRBJ2-7; 9 bases map to TRBD1. This CDR3 is 12 amino acids long. Germline assignment: CDR1 LGHDT and CDR2 YNNKEL (reference sequence). Trimming removed 6 bases from V and 7 bases from J; junction bases left unmatched: 4. In DNA form, the CDR3 reads TGTGCCAGCAGTCTCGGACAGGGGGAGCAGTACTTC. It translates to CASSLGQGEQYF.

As DNA, the CDR3 is TGTGCCAGCAACGGACAGGGGACGGGCACAGATACGCAGTATTTT. Amino acid sequence: CASNGQGTGTDTQYF. V usage is TRBV12-3 or TRBV12-4 and J usage is TRBJ2-3; 9 bases match TRBD1. The CDR3 consists of 15 residues. V was pared by 7 bases and J by 1 base, with 6 bases of the junction left unmatched.

This clonotype was picked up a small number of times. The rearrangement joins TRBV10-3 to TRBJ2-7; D is perhaps TRBD2 (6 bases). V was clipped by 4 bases and J by 3 bases, with 7 bases between them. The CDR3 covers 12 residues. Germline-derived CDR1 and CDR2 are ENHRY and SYGVKD. The CDR3 DNA reads TGTGCCATCAGTGTGGGGGGCTACGAGCAGTACTTC. Amino acids: CAISVGGYEQYF.

This clonotype was found a few times. V is TRBV18 and J is TRBJ2-1; D may match TRBD1 or TRBD2 (6 bases each). Trimming took 0 bases from V and 10 from J, leaving 10 bases between them. The germline V gene has CDR1 KGHSH and CDR2 LQKENI. The CDR3 contains 13 residues. CDR3 DNA: TGTGCCAGCTCACCACCGGGGGGCTGGGAGCAGTTCTTC. Amino acids: CASSPPGGWEQFF.

This clonotype was observed many times. The chain links TRBV28 to TRBJ2-3; D gene uncertain. Looked up from germline, CDR1 is MDHEN and CDR2 is SYDVKM. CDR3 size: 14 residues. The V end was cut by 6 bases, the J end by 2 bases, with 12 bases between. CDR3: CASSRLANTDTQYF. Here the CDR3 DNA reads TGTGCCAGCAGCCGACTGGCGAACACAGATACGCAGTATTTT.

The rearrangement uses TRBV12-3 or TRBV12-4 and TRBJ2-7; TRBD2 matches 13 bases. After removal of 4 bases from V and 0 bases from J, the junction contained 3 bases not matched to a gene. This CDR3 comprises 16 residues. The chain's CDR3 is CASSYGLAGDSYEQYF. DNA of the CDR3: TGTGCCAGCAGTTATGGACTAGCGGGAGACTCCTACGAGCAGTACTTC.

The table lists this clonotype with many counts. The V and J genes are TRBV5-5 and TRBJ2-4, with a weak D call TRBD2 (6 bases). Germline V lookup: CDR1 SGHKS, CDR2 YYEKEE (reference sequence). This CDR3 is built from 16 residues. The germline V and J ends were trimmed by 4 bases and 0 bases, with 14 bases remaining between them. The CDR3 loop is CASSQGGALAKNIQYF. The CDR3 coding sequence is TGTGCCAGCAGCCAGGGAGGAGCGCTAGCCAAAAACATTCAGTACTTC.

This clonotype was recorded many times. The chain couples TRBV3-1 to TRBJ2-1; 10 positions agree with TRBD2. V lost 2 bases to trimming and J lost 0 bases; unmatched junction nucleotides: 10. This CDR3 is 19 amino acids long. Germline lookup yields CDR1 LGHDT and CDR2 YNNKEL (reference sequence). In DNA, the CDR3 is TGTGCCAGCAGCCAAATTCCAGGACTAGCGGCCATCTCCTACAATGAGCAGTTCTTC. Its protein is CASSQIPGLAAISYNEQFF.